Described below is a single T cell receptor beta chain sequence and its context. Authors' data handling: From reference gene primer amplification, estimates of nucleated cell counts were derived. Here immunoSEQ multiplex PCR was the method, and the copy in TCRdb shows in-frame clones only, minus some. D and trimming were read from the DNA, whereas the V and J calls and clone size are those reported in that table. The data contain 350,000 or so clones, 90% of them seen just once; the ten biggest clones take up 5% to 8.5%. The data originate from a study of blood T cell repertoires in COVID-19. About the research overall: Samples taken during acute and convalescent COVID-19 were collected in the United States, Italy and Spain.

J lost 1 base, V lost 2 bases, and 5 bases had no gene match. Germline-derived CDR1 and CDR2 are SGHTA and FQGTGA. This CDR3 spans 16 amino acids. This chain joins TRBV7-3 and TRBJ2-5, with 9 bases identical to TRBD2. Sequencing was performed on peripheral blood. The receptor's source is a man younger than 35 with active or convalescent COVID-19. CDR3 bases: TGTGCCAGCAGCTTAGGGGTAGCGGGAGCCCAAGAGACCCAGTACTTC. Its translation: CASSLGVAGAQETQYF.